The clone carrying this T cell receptor beta chain showed up many times. Its target is not known. This specimen comes from a study of T cells in Graves' hyperthyroidism and ophthalmopathy. Study background: Upon initial diagnosis and before any treatment, peripheral blood was collected. Study-wide results and caveats: Blood also showed most of the thyroid clonotypes that were expanded above 0.001. Stable hyperthyroidism was separated from ophthalmopathy by a model based on 13 V-J features.

Disease duration under 2 months; hyperthyroidism patients were aged 18 to 65. Deletions cut 5 bases from V and 3 bases from J, with 13 bases between. This CDR3 has 15 amino acids. Germline-derived CDR1 and CDR2 are SGHTA and FQGTGA. Amplified regions were TCR beta CDR3 sequences from RNA transcripts. The HTBI primer set was used in a first-round RT-PCR of the TCR CDR3. TCRdb used MiXCR to reprocess the multiplex PCR reads, holding one entry per CDR3 protein. Of 500,000 to 600,000 distinct CDR3 sequences listed, about a sixth were seen once; the top ten hold 18%. The rearrangement joins TRBV7-3 to TRBJ2-2, with a tentative D call TRBD2 (6 bases). Input material: blood. This receptor was obtained from a woman under 30 with Graves' hyperthyroidism. CDR3 residues: CASSLTGLYTGELFF. DNA of the CDR3: TGTGCCAGCAGCCTGACGGGACTTTACACCGGGGAGCTGTTTTTT.